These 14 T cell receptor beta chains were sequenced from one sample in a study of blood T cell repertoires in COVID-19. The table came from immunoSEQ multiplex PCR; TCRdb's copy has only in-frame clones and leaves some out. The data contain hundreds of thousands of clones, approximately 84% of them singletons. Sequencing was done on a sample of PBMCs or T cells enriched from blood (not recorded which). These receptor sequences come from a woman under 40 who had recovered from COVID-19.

The CDR3 coding sequence is TGTGCCACCAGCAGAGGGGGGGGGACTAGCGTCAGTGAGCAGTTCTTC. This encodes CATSRGGGTSVSEQFF. This rearrangement joins TRBV15 to TRBJ2-1; 10 bases agree with TRBD2. The CDR3 consists of 16 residues. The V gene end was trimmed by 1 base and the J gene end by 9 bases; junction bases not matched to a gene: 9. The germline CDR1 and CDR2 sequences are LNHNV and YYDKDF (reference sequence). Together with reference TRBV15 and TRBJ2-1, the CDR3 gives the full variable domain: DAMVIQNPRYQVTQFGKPVTLSCSQTLNHNVMYWYQQKSSQAPKLLFHYYDKDFNNEADTPDNFQSRRPNTSFCFLDIRSPGLGDTAMYLCATSRGGGTSVSEQFFGPGTRLTVL.

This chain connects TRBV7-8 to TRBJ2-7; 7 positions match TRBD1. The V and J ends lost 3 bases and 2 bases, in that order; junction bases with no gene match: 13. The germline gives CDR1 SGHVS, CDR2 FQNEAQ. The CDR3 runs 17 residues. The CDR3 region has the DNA TGTGCCAGCAGCTTTTACTCGGGACAGACCACCGCCTACGAGCAGTACTTC. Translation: CASSFYSGQTTAYEQYF.

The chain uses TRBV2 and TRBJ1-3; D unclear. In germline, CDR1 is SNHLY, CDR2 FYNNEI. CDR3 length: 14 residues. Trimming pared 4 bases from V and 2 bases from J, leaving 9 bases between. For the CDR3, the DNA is TGTGCCAGCAGTGTTGCCGGGACTGGAAACACCATATATTTT. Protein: CASSVAGTGNTIYF.

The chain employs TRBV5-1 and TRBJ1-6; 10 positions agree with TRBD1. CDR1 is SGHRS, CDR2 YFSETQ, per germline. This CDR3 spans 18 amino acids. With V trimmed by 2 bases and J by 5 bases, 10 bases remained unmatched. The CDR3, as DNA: TGCGCCAGCAGCTTCCGGGACAGGGGTACCTTCGATAATTCACCCCTCCACTTT. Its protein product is CASSFRDRGTFDNSPLHF.

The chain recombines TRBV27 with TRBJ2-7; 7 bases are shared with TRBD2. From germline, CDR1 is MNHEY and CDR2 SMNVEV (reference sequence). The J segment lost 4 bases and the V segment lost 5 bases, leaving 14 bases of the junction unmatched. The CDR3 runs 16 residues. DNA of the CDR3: TGTGCCAGCAGTCCAACTAGGACTAGTACCAGGTACGAGCAGTACTTC. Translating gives CASSPTRTSTRYEQYF.

CDR3 sequence: CASSIMATDTQYF. The CDR3 nucleotides read TGTGCCAGTAGTATTATGGCCACAGATACGCAGTATTTT. This chain links TRBV19 with TRBJ2-3; D unclear. In germline, CDR1 is LNHDA, CDR2 SQIVND (reference sequence). V lost 3 bases and J 2 bases, leaving 6 bases between the germline ends. The CDR3 covers 13 residues. Drawing the rest from reference TRBV19 and TRBJ2-3, the complete variable domain is DGGITQSPKYLFRKEGQNVTLSCEQNLNHDAMYWYRQDPGQGLRLIYYSQIVNDFQKGDIAEGYSVSREKKESFPLTVTSAQKNPTAFYLCASSIMATDTQYFGPGTRLTVL.

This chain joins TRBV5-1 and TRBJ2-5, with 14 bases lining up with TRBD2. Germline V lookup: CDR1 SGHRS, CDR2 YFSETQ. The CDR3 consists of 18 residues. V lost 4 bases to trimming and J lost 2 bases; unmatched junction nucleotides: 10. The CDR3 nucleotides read TGCGCCAGCAGCGTCCTCGGACTAGCGGGGGGTTTACAAGAGACCCAGTACTTC. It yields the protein CASSVLGLAGGLQETQYF.

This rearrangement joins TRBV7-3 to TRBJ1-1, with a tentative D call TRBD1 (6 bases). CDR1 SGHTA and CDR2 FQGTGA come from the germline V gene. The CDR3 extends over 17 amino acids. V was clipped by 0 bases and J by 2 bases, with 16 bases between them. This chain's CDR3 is CASSLTGGVVANTEAFF. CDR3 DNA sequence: TGTGCCAGCAGCTTAACTGGGGGCGTTGTAGCAAACACTGAAGCTTTCTTT.

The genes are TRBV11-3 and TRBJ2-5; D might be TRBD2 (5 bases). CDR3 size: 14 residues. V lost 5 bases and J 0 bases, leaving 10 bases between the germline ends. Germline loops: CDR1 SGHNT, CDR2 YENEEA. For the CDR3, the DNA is TGTGCCAGCAGCCGAGACGGGAACCAAGAGACCCAGTACTTC. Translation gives CASSRDGNQETQYF.

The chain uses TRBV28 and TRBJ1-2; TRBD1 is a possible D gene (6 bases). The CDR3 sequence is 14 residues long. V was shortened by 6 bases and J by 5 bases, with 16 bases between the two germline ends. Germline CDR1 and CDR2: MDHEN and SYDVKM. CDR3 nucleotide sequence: TGTGCCAGCAGACCACAGAGGGGGGGGTATGGCTACACCTTC. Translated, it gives CASRPQRGGYGYTF.

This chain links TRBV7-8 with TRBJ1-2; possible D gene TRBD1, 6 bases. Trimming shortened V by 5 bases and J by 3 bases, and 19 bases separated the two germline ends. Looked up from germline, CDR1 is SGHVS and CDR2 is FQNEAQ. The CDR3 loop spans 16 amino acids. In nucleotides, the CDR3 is TGTGCCAGCAGCCAGAGAACAGGGTCGTTCGACTATGGCTACACCTTC. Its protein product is CASSQRTGSFDYGYTF. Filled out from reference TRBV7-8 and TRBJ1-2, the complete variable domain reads GAGVSQSPRYKVAKRGQDVALRCDPISGHVSLFWYQQALGQGPEFLTYFQNEAQLDKSGLPSDRFFAERPEGSVSTLKIQRTQQEDSAVYLCASSQRTGSFDYGYTFGSGTRLTVV.

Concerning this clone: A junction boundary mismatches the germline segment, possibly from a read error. CDR3 DNA sequence: TGTGCCAGCAGTGACTCCGGGACAGGGGGATATGGCTACACCTTC. Translated: CASSDSGTGGYGYTF. The chain combines TRBV6-5 with TRBJ1-2; 11 bases map to TRBD1. Per germline, CDR1 MNHEY and CDR2 SVGAGI. The CDR3 runs 15 residues.

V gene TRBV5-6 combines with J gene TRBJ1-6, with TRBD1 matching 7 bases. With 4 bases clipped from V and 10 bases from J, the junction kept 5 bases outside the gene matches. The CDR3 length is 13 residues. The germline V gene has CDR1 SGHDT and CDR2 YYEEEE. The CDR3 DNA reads TGTGCCAGCAGCACAGGGGTCGACTCACCCCTCCACTTT. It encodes CASSTGVDSPLHF.

Here the CDR3 reads CASSYSFRQNTEAFF. CDR3 sequence (DNA): TGTGCCAGCAGTTACTCCTTTCGACAGAACACTGAAGCTTTCTTT. The rearrangement uses TRBV6-5 and TRBJ1-1; D remains unclear. The V end was cut by 0 bases, the J end by 1 base, with 9 bases between. The CDR3 is 15 residues long. The germline gives CDR1 MNHEY, CDR2 SVGAGI.